This is a list of T cell receptor beta chains from one sample in a study of blood T cell repertoires in COVID-19. The method was immunoSEQ multiplex PCR; TCRdb's version includes in-frame clones alone and lacks a portion of them. The sample comprises 65,000 or so clones, roughly two thirds of which are singletons, and approximately 50% rests with the top ten. The sample was PBMCs or T cells enriched from blood (not recorded which). Source of these receptors: a woman aged 60-75 years who had been exposed to COVID-19. CDR3s include the opening cysteine and the closing phenylalanine or tryptophan. The D gene is left open where the match is weak. Rows give clone size only sometimes, using once, few, many, or a class for an expanded clone.

v_call,j_call,d_call,clone_size,cdr3_nt,cdr3_aa
TRBV19,TRBJ2-2,TRBD2,NA,TGTGCCATCCGGACTAGCGGGAGCGATACCGGGGAGCTGTTTTTT,CAIRTSGSDTGELFF
TRBV7-9,TRBJ2-3,NA,few,TGTGCCAGCAGCTCCCTCCTCCTCCAGTCAGATACGCAGTATTTT,CASSSLLLQSDTQYF
TRBV30,TRBJ1-1,NA,NA,TGTGCCTGGAGTGTCGTGGGGGGCACTGAAGCTTTCTTT,CAWSVVGGTEAFF
TRBV5-8,TRBJ2-6,NA,NA,TGTGCCAGCAGCTTCTCAGGGGCCGCCCTCGGGGCCAACGTCCTGACTTTC,CASSFSGAALGANVLTF
TRBV28,TRBJ1-2,NA,NA,TGTGCCAGCAGTTCCCAGGGGCGCAGGGGCTACACCTTC,CASSSQGRRGYTF
TRBV11-2,TRBJ2-3,TRBD1,NA,TGTGCCAGCAGCTTACTCCGGACAGGCCAGCAGCAGTATTTT,CASSLLRTGQQQYF
TRBV4-3,TRBJ1-6,NA,once,TGCGCCAGCAGCCAAGAAAGGGGCCAGGGATGGTCACCCCTCCACTTT,CASSQERGQGWSPLHF
TRBV28,TRBJ1-2,NA,NA,TGTGCCAGCAGTTTAAGTGGGGAGTATGGCTACACCTTC,CASSLSGEYGYTF
TRBV12-5,TRBJ2-1,NA,NA,TGTGCTAGCCTAATGTGGGACAGCGATACCAGCGGGCCCGACAATGAGCAGTTCTTC,CASLMWDSDTSGPDNEQFF
TRBV29-1,TRBJ2-7,NA,NA,TGCAGCGTTGAAGCGAGTACTGGCGGCGAGCAGTACTTC,CSVEASTGGEQYF
TRBV13,TRBJ2-6,TRBD1,NA,TGTGCCAGCAGCCCGGGGACAGGGGGCTCTGGGGCCAACGTCCTGACTTTC,CASSPGTGGSGANVLTF
TRBV16,TRBJ1-2,TRBD1,NA,TGTGCCAGCAGCCAATATGTGAGGGGGCAGGACGGCTACACCTTC,CASSQYVRGQDGYTF
TRBV6-2/TRBV6-3,TRBJ2-1,TRBD2,NA,TGTGCCAGCAGTTATTTGCAGGGAGGGGACAATGAGCAGTTCTTC,CASSYLQGGDNEQFF
TRBV28,TRBJ2-6,NA,NA,TGTGCCAGCAGTTTAACAGGGACCTTCGGGGCCAACGTCCTGACTTTC,CASSLTGTFGANVLTF
TRBV2,TRBJ1-2,NA,NA,TGTGCCAGCAGTAGACGGGGAATTAACTATGGCTACACCTTC,CASSRRGINYGYTF
TRBV18,TRBJ1-3,NA,NA,TGTGCCAGCTCACAACAGGGTTCTACTGGAAACACCATATATTTT,CASSQQGSTGNTIYF
TRBV4-1,TRBJ1-4,TRBD1,NA,TGCGCCAGCAGCCGAAACCCGGGACAGGGCAATGAAAAACTGTTTTTT,CASSRNPGQGNEKLFF
TRBV19,TRBJ1-4,NA,NA,TGTGCCAGTAGTATCGGCAGGGGATGGCCTAATGAAAAACTGTTTTTT,CASSIGRGWPNEKLFF
TRBV10-2,TRBJ1-3,TRBD1,few,TGCGCCAGCAGTGACGGCAGGGGGCGAAACTTTGAAAACACCATATATTTT,CASSDGRGRNFENTIYF
TRBV10-3,TRBJ1-3,NA,many,TGTGCCATCAGTGAAAACCGGGACACCATATATTTT,CAISENRDTIYF
TRBV15,TRBJ1-5,NA,NA,TGTGCCACCAGCAGAGATTCTAGTAGCAATCAGCCCCAGCATTTT,CATSRDSSSNQPQHF
TRBV9,TRBJ2-3,TRBD2,NA,TGTGCCAGCAGCGGGGGACTACCCACAGATACGCAGTATTTT,CASSGGLPTDTQYF
TRBV5-1,TRBJ1-3,NA,NA,TGCGCCAGCAGTCAGGACATTGGAAACACCATATATTTT,CASSQDIGNTIYF
TRBV19,TRBJ1-5,TRBD1,NA,TGTGCCAGTAGGGACAGGGCAACGGGTCAGCCCCAGCATTTT,CASRDRATGQPQHF
TRBV7-9,TRBJ1-1,NA,NA,TGTGCCAGCAGCCGTCGTCAGGGAACAGGGACTGAAGCTTTCTTT,CASSRRQGTGTEAFF
TRBV15,TRBJ2-1,TRBD2,NA,TGTGCCACCAGCAGAGACTGGCGGGAGCAATACAATGAGCAGTTCTTC,CATSRDWREQYNEQFF
TRBV3-1/TRBV3-2,TRBJ2-2,TRBD2,NA,TGTGCCAGCAGCCAAGGGACTAGCCACATCAAAGACGGGGAGCTGTTTTTT,CASSQGTSHIKDGELFF
TRBV27,TRBJ1-1,NA,NA,TGTGCCAGCAGTTACACAGGGATTACTGAAGCTTTCTTT,CASSYTGITEAFF
TRBV7-3,TRBJ2-5,NA,NA,TGTGCCAGCAGCTCCCAGGCGGGAGAGACCCAGTACTTC,CASSSQAGETQYF
TRBV5-1,TRBJ2-1,NA,NA,TGCGCCAGCAAACTATACGACAATGAGCAGTTCTTC,CASKLYDNEQFF
TRBV30,TRBJ1-1,TRBD1,once,TGTGCCTGGCGGCCCGGGACAGGGGGCTTGAACACTGAAGCTTTCTTT,CAWRPGTGGLNTEAFF
TRBV9,TRBJ2-2,NA,NA,TGTGCCAGCAGCGTAGACGTGGGCGCGACCGGGGAGCTGTTTTTT,CASSVDVGATGELFF
TRBV5-1,TRBJ1-4,TRBD1,NA,TGCGCCAGCAGCTCCGCCCCGACAGGGCGTGAAAAACTGTTTTTT,CASSSAPTGREKLFF
TRBV7-9,TRBJ1-5,NA,NA,TGTGCCAGCAGCCCGGGAGCGAATCAGCCCCAGCATTTT,CASSPGANQPQHF
TRBV6-4,TRBJ2-1,NA,NA,TGTGCCAGCAGTGACTCGAGGCAGGGAGGTTACGATGAGCAGTTCTTC,CASSDSRQGGYDEQFF
TRBV29-1,TRBJ1-5,TRBD1,NA,TGCAGCGTTGGACAGGGGGCCAGCAATCAGCCCCAGCATTTT,CSVGQGASNQPQHF
TRBV3-1/TRBV3-2,TRBJ1-2,NA,NA,TGTGCCAGCAGCCGGAACGGACAGCACTATGGCTACACCTTC,CASSRNGQHYGYTF
TRBV5-1,TRBJ1-2,TRBD1,many,TGCGCCAGCAGCCCTCGCCGGACAGGGCATTATGGCTACACCTTC,CASSPRRTGHYGYTF
TRBV2,TRBJ1-2,NA,NA,TGTGCCAGCAGTGGGTCCTCAAGCGGGGGATCAGGTGGCTACACCTTC,CASSGSSSGGSGGYTF
TRBV12-3/TRBV12-4,TRBJ1-1,NA,NA,TGTGCCAGCAGTTTATCTCAGGACTCTGCGTCTTTCTTT,CASSLSQDSASFF
TRBV28,TRBJ2-7,TRBD1,NA,TGTGCCAGCACAACAGGGGACCTACGAGAGCAGTACTTC,CASTTGDLREQYF
TRBV30,TRBJ1-5,NA,NA,TGTGCCTCTAGTGGAGGAGGGAAAAGCAATCAGCCCCAGCATTTT,CASSGGGKSNQPQHF
TRBV9,TRBJ1-1,NA,NA,TGTGCCAGCAGCGTGTCGACAGACACTGAAGCTTTCTTT,CASSVSTDTEAFF